What follows describes a single T cell receptor beta chain. Its target antigen remains unknown. Base qualities were left out, and no much larger clone turns up one base away. The method was the immunoSEQ multiplex PCR assay. A mixture of 60 forward primers for TCR Vbeta segments and 13 reverse primers for TCR Jbeta segments was used in the multiplex PCR. A multiplex PCR assay on genomic DNA amplified the CDR3 region of rearranged TCR beta genes. The Illumina HiSeq System was used to sequence the amplified TCR beta libraries as 87-base-pair reads. Under the source paper's analysis protocol: In a later analysis, about 80 million unique TCR beta chains were counted across the roughly 610 repertoires, and around 11 million of these chains were shared by at least two donors. A nearest-neighbor algorithm error-corrected the raw reads and collapsed the reads into unique sequences, merging closely related sequences to remove PCR and sequencing errors. CDR3 sequences were aligned to IMGT reference sequences to assign V, D and J gene segments. Each retained sequence needed at least a six-nucleotide match to both a V gene segment and a J gene segment. A rearrangement counted as productive if the CDR3 had no stop codons and remained in frame with V and J, and every other rearrangement counted as non-productive. Following IMGT convention, CDR3 was defined as the stretch from the second conserved V-encoded cysteine to the conserved J-encoded phenylalanine. In an earlier analysis of approximately 500 of the donors, sequences lacking an unambiguous match to a single V gene segment were excluded. An earlier analysis of some 500 of the donors classified V segments as functional when productive rearrangements were above 56.7% and as segregating when the standard deviation between donors was above 5%. A statistical classification framework was built to diagnose cytomegalovirus status from the catalog of TCR beta chain sequences. V and J gene assignment, in a later analysis, came from comparing TCR nucleotide sequences with IMGT/GENE-DB human TR gene sequences. The TCRdist pipeline was used in a later analysis to assign CDR3 sequences and most-parsimonious VDJ recombination scenarios. In a later analysis, every TCR beta chain was defined by the combination of its CDR3 amino acid sequence and its V-gene family, and reads without a unique V-gene family were dropped. To address suspected cross-contamination and a sequencing artifact, a later analysis removed approximately 600 highly shared, low-generation-probability nucleotide sequences. In a later analysis, a clonal expansion index for each public chain was calculated from normalized within-repertoire ranks of inferred template counts. A later analysis computed generation probabilities with a VDJ recombination model fitted to out-of-frame rearrangements, and checked the results against IGoR. In a later analysis, TCR-TCR, TCR-HLA and TCR-CMV co-occurrence was scored with hypergeometric tests, and a repertoire-size bias correction was applied to TCR pairs. A later analysis estimated false discovery rates by permuting HLA or CMV assignments 20 times. In a later analysis, co-occurring TCRs were grouped with DBSCAN, and TCRdist sequence similarity was added when clustering was performed within HLA-allele-positive subsets. Repertoires with fewer than 30,000 or more than 120,000 public chains, plus five repertoires with anomalous nucleotide sharing, were excluded from co-occurrence clustering. In its TCRdb copy, this immuneACCESS table keeps in-frame sequences only and misses some clones. Where compared with another copy, unresolved V genes explain less than half of these, and the others have no known cause. The DNA gave D and trimming, while V, J and clone size come from that table. Recorded for this sample are about 130,000 clones; about 73% of them occurred a single time. The ten largest make up about 2% of the sample.

These data originate in a study of cytomegalovirus exposure and HLA in healthy donors listed by TCRdb under 2017. Concerning the study at large: An earlier analysis of approximately 550 of the donors reported approximately 300 Gb of sequence data and some 120 million unique TCR beta sequences from roughly 200 million T cells. Both class I and class II loci were covered by HLA typing, at four-digit resolution. To study patterns of TCR occurrence, a later analysis re-analyzed previously published TCR beta repertoires from several hundred donors and added high-resolution HLA genotyping. Roughly 290 gigabases of sequencing data and 75 million to 85 million unique TCR sequences made up an early release that covered 500 to 700 HLA-typed donors. In an earlier analysis of more than 550 of the donors, high-throughput TCR beta sequencing was used to judge whether each TCR beta V gene segment behaved as functional or pseudogenic. Genome-wide SNP genotypes for about 55% of the roughly 670 donors were used in a later genetic analysis, which treated that subset as a discovery cohort. Rather than using new phenotypic data, the later analysis identified candidate immune exposures from TCR beta sequences and from how often those sequences occurred across donors. Using immunosequencing, the study profiled T cell repertoires from fewer than 700 subjects and related those repertoires to cytomegalovirus serostatus. The number of donors typed differed by locus, with 629-630 for A, B, C, DRB1 and DQB1, about 500 for DQA1, 600 to 610 for DPA1, and 472 for DPB1. The aim of the study was to test whether cataloging public T cell receptors could identify signatures of past pathogen exposure. On average, 235,054 unique TCR beta nucleotide sequences were sequenced per donor among about 400 genotyped donors of the cohort, with around 19% of those sequences being non-productive. Of the roughly 400 genotyped donors, more than 75% were placed in the genetic ancestry cluster associated with self-reported Caucasian donors. Every discovery cohort repertoire had been produced on one sequencing platform. Donor age, sex, ethnicity and CMV serostatus were compiled alongside the repertoire data. Along with the approximately 600-subject first cohort, a separate validation cohort of 120 different subjects was used. High-throughput TCR immunosequencing, statistical association of individual TCRs with disease status, and machine learning were combined to predict cytomegalovirus infection status. Because of strong linkage in the cohort, four or five DR-DQ haplotypes were treated as single units for association and clustering. What the work shows at the level of the full study, not this receptor alone: In a later analysis, HLA-associated TCR beta chains were found to be more clonally expanded and to have lower generation probabilities than equally common non-associated chains. CMV serostatus was the only immune exposure information available for the cohort. According to a later analysis, most CMV-associated TCR beta chains appeared to be HLA-restricted, and the HLA associations seemed to be driven largely by CMV exposure. Assigning TCR associations to individual alleles was difficult when HLA alleles, especially DR and DQ, strongly co-occurred. HLA typing was unavailable for some donors at each locus, so association tests used only the typed subset. According to the authors, the approach could potentially be generalized to other disease states and immunological phenotypes. A cluster of highly shared sequence variants was judged likely to represent a technical artifact of the sequencing pipeline. In a later genetic analysis, a missense DCLRE1C variant was associated with V-gene and J-gene trimming of TCR beta chains, and the association was replicated in an independent cohort. In the study, 150 to 200 TCR beta chains were listed as associated with cytomegalovirus. In an earlier analysis of more than 500 of the donors, most TCR beta V segments appeared in productive rearrangements about 87% or about 30% of the time, broadly matching IMGT annotations. A further reported finding was that TCR beta sequences accurately predicted the HLA-A and HLA-B alleles for most subjects in the first cohort. A few of the identified cytomegalovirus-associated TCR beta chains were confirmed in vitro to be specific for cytomegalovirus antigens. While some public TCRs were present in many individuals, most TCR sequences turned up only very rarely across donors. Because the 87-base-pair reads could not distinguish some IMGT-functional V segments, including TRBV6-2 and TRBV6-3, those segments were excluded. A later analysis found that TCR association rates varied across HLA loci, with DRB1 alleles showing the most associated TCRs and HLA-C alleles the fewest. In a later genetic analysis, fewer N-insertions in productive TCRs were reported among donors in an Asian-associated ancestry cluster than the approximately 710-donor mean. In both the original and validation cohorts, the classifier was reported to diagnose cytomegalovirus status with high specificity and sensitivity. A later analysis reported that several top co-occurrence clusters appeared linked to parvovirus B19, influenza, CMV and Epstein-Barr virus. Linkage disequilibrium might explain the correlated functional status among segregating V segments, but an unknown experimental factor could not be ruled out. Because counts were too low, about 15 rarely observed V segments, including chromosome 9 orphons, were left out of the earlier analysis of about 620 of the donors. Specific HLA alleles were associated with around 18,000 TCR beta sequences at a false discovery rate of 0.05 in a later analysis. Only TCR beta chains were sequenced in this cohort, and the absence of alpha or paired-chain data limited detectable features. The presence/absence analyses assumed that sequencing depth was roughly uniform across donors, and that assumption may not be true.

The germline ends are 10 bases apart after V is trimmed by 5 bases and J by 0 bases. The germline V gene gives CDR1 as MDHEN and CDR2 as SYDVKM. The CDR3 runs 14 residues from the cysteine to the phenylalanine. The only DNA kept is the CDR3, 42 bases in frame from the first base. The cohort was made up of about 670 healthy bone marrow donors. At the time of sampling, all cohort members were nominally healthy, though unrecorded immune exposures were likely present. The donor was CMV seropositive and was included in the group of about 290 seropositive cohort members. Each donor provided a peripheral blood sample, and peripheral blood mononuclear cells were used for TCR beta sequencing. Genomic DNA extraction from the blood cell samples was performed with the Qiagen DNeasy Blood Extraction Kit.

The sample comprised PBMCs. The receptor was derived from a woman aged 60-75 years in good health and CMV-seropositive. The chain couples TRBV28 to TRBJ1-1; perhaps TRBD1 is the D gene, with 6 bases matching. The nucleotides are TGTGCCAGCAGTCGGGGGGACATGAACACTGAAGCTTTCTTT. This sequence encodes CASSRGDMNTEAFF.